This entry lists 22 T cell receptor beta chains sequenced from one sample in a study of OX40 agonist ivuxolimab in advanced cancers. This table comes from immunoSEQ multiplex PCR, and its TCRdb copy is limited to in-frame clones, with some not included. This table has tens of thousands of clones, approximately 84% appearing once. Sequencing used CD4+ or CD8+ T cells sorted from blood, obtained in a trial of the OX40 agonist ivuxolimab. The receptors stem from an adult with an advanced solid tumor such as melanoma, head and neck, liver or kidney cancer.

The rearrangement uses TRBV5-1 and TRBJ2-5, with 14 positions matching TRBD2. This CDR3 contains 15 residues. Germline loops: CDR1 SGHRS, CDR2 YFSETQ. The trim removed 5 bases at V and 5 bases at J, leaving 5 bases unmatched. The CDR3 sequence is CASSRWTSGRETQYF. The CDR3 DNA sequence: TGCGCCAGCAGTCGTTGGACTAGCGGGAGGGAGACCCAGTACTTC.

The chain is built from TRBV2 and TRBJ2-1; D is perhaps TRBD2 (5 bases). The CDR3 consists of 11 residues. With 3 bases removed from V and 15 bases from J, the gap between germline ends came to 12 bases. From germline, CDR1 is SNHLY and CDR2 FYNNEI. The CDR3 DNA reads TGTGCCAGCAGTGAGGAGGTCAGAAGGTTCTTC. Translating it yields CASSEEVRRFF.

J is TRBJ1-1 and V is TRBV6-1; the D gene is possibly TRBD1 (5 bases). Germline CDR1 MNHNS, CDR2 SASEGT. The V and J ends lost 6 bases and 1 base respectively, with 9 bases between them. This CDR3 region has 13 residues. The CDR3 nucleotides are TGTGCCAGCAGGGGGACCTGGAACACTGAAGCTTTCTTT. As protein: CASRGTWNTEAFF.

The CDR3 nucleotides read TGCGCCAGCAGCTTGGAACCAAACAATGAGCAGTTCTTC. It is translated as CASSLEPNNEQFF. J is TRBJ2-1 and V is TRBV5-1; D ambiguous. This CDR3 spans 13 amino acids. Germline values: CDR1 SGHRS, CDR2 YFSETQ. V lost 0 bases to trimming and J lost 5 bases, with 6 bases between them.

V gene TRBV7-2 combines with J gene TRBJ1-1; 7 bases are shared with TRBD1. Germline V lookup: CDR1 SGHTA, CDR2 FQGNSA. There are 14 residues in the CDR3. Trimming cost V 5 bases and J 5 bases; bases outside gene matches: 8. This CDR3 reads CASSPWTGRTEAFF. CDR3 in DNA: TGTGCCAGCAGCCCTTGGACAGGCCGAACTGAAGCTTTCTTT.

The J gene is TRBJ1-1, the V gene TRBV25-1; D is uncertain. Germline V gene sequence: CDR1 MGHDK, CDR2 SYGVNS. There are 14 residues in the CDR3. The germline V and J ends were trimmed by 2 bases and 5 bases, with 12 bases remaining between them. In nucleotides, the CDR3 is TGTGCCAGCAGTGAAAGCCCCTCGGTTACTGAAGCTTTCTTT. This encodes CASSESPSVTEAFF.

This clone occurred a few times. V gene TRBV11-3 combines with J gene TRBJ2-2, with 8 bases aligning to TRBD2. Germline V gene sequence: CDR1 SGHNT, CDR2 YENEEA. Trimming at V came to 5 bases and at J to 9 bases, leaving 8 bases not matched to a gene. The CDR3 length is 14 residues. The CDR3: CASSRGGEVRELFF. For the CDR3, the DNA is TGTGCCAGCAGCCGGGGGGGAGAGGTCCGGGAGCTGTTTTTT.

The gene calls are TRBV6-1 and TRBJ1-6; 7 bases align to TRBD1. Losses at the gene ends were 7 bases for V and 5 bases for J; bases not matched to a gene: 5. There are 14 residues in the CDR3. Germline loops: CDR1 MNHNS, CDR2 SASEGT. CDR3 loop: CASMKGQNNSPLHF. The CDR3 DNA is TGTGCCAGCATGAAGGGACAGAATAATTCACCCCTCCACTTT.

This chain uses TRBV5-1 with TRBJ2-4; D is ambiguous. The germline V gene encodes CDR1 SGHRS and CDR2 YFSETQ. Trimming pared 4 bases from V and 5 bases from J, leaving 10 bases between. CDR3 length: 13 amino acids. In DNA form, the CDR3 reads TGCGCCAGCAGCGTAGGACGGGAAAACATTCAGTACTTC. This encodes CASSVGRENIQYF.

This clone showed up just a few times. The rearrangement joins TRBV7-8 to TRBJ1-1; the D gene is possibly TRBD1 (5 bases). Germline CDR1 SGHVS, CDR2 FQNEAQ. V was pared by 5 bases and J by 1 base, with 8 bases between. The CDR3 spans 13 residues. CDR3 sequence: CASSMGRNTEAFF. CDR3 nucleotides: TGTGCCAGCAGCATGGGGCGGAACACTGAAGCTTTCTTT.

V usage is TRBV9 and J usage is TRBJ2-5; 11 bases match TRBD1. The CDR3 has 21 residues. Trimming cost V 3 bases and J 4 bases; bases outside gene matches: 23. The V gene's germline CDR1 is SGDLS and CDR2 YYNGEE. The CDR3 coding sequence is TGTGCCAGCAGCGCCCAAATCCCGACGACGGACAGGGGGCTTGGTCGAGAGACCCAGTACTTC. Protein sequence: CASSAQIPTTDRGLGRETQYF.

The chain joins TRBV11-2 to TRBJ2-7; no reliable D call. CDR1 and CDR2 (germline): SGHAT, FQNNGV. V was clipped by 5 bases and J by 1 base, with 15 bases between them. The CDR3 sequence is 15 residues long. The chain's CDR3 is CASSAGSGKSYEQYF. The DNA for the CDR3 is TGTGCCAGCAGCGCCGGATCCGGCAAATCCTACGAGCAGTACTTC.

This chain uses TRBV28 with TRBJ2-7, with D possibly matching TRBD1 (5 bases). CDR1 is MDHEN, CDR2 SYDVKM, per germline. The CDR3 covers 12 residues. Trimming stripped 6 bases from V and 7 bases from J, with 13 bases between. CDR3 in amino acids: CASSLGAGEQYF. The CDR3, as DNA: TGTGCCAGCAGCCTTGGGGCAGGTGAGCAGTACTTC.

This clone has just one count. The chain carries TRBV5-1 and TRBJ2-5, with D unresolved. This CDR3 has 12 residues. From germline, CDR1 is SGHRS and CDR2 YFSETQ. Trimming took off 2 bases at V and 3 bases at J, with 5 bases between the two ends. CDR3 region: CASSFSEETQYF. The CDR3 nucleotides read TGCGCCAGCAGCTTTTCAGAAGAGACCCAGTACTTC.

This clone has just one count. This chain uses TRBV4-1 with TRBJ2-1, with 14 bases fitting TRBD2. From germline, CDR1 is MGHRA and CDR2 YSYEKL. This CDR3 is built from 15 residues. Trimming took 5 bases from V and 10 from J; bases not matched to a gene: 7. DNA of the CDR3: TGCGCCAGCAGCAAGACTAGCGGGAGGGCCAACGAGCAGTTCTTC. Encoded protein: CASSKTSGRANEQFF.

CDR3 sequence reads: CASSLFSGLWDPDTQYF. Written as DNA, the CDR3 is TGTGCCAGCAGCTTGTTTTCAGGGTTGTGGGACCCAGATACGCAGTATTTT. This chain joins TRBV5-6 and TRBJ2-3; D might be TRBD1 or TRBD2, each matching 5 bases. The CDR3 runs 17 residues. Germline-derived CDR1 and CDR2 are SGHDT and YYEEEE. V shed 1 base and J shed 4 bases, with 19 bases lying between them.

As for this clone: Other DNA sequences of this sample code for an identical CDR3. The rearrangement joins TRBV2 to TRBJ2-7; no firm D call. The germline CDR1 and CDR2 sequences are SNHLY and FYNNEI. The CDR3 loop spans 14 amino acids. V was pared by 2 bases and J by 0 bases, with 8 bases between. The CDR3 sequence is CASSERVTSYEQYF. DNA of the CDR3: TGTGCCAGCAGTGAAAGGGTGACCTCCTACGAGCAGTACTTC.

The rearrangement uses TRBV5-1 and TRBJ2-5; 10 nucleotides match TRBD2. Trimming removed 0 bases from V and 1 base from J; junction bases left unmatched: 0. Germline lookup yields CDR1 SGHRS and CDR2 YFSETQ. CDR3 length: 15 amino acids. The CDR3 loop is CASSLGTSGQETQYF. CDR3 in DNA: TGCGCCAGCAGCTTGGGGACTAGCGGCCAAGAGACCCAGTACTTC.

This clone was seen a single time. The rearrangement uses TRBV5-1 and TRBJ2-5; possibly TRBD1 or TRBD2 for D (7 bases each). Trimming shortened V by 3 bases and J by 4 bases, and 13 bases separated the two germline ends. The germline CDR1 and CDR2 sequences are SGHRS and YFSETQ. This CDR3 spans 14 amino acids. The CDR3 reads CASSSQGGVETQYF. For the CDR3, the DNA is TGCGCCAGCAGCTCCCAGGGGGGGGTAGAGACCCAGTACTTC.

This rearrangement joins TRBV5-6 to TRBJ1-5, with D perhaps matching TRBD1 (6 bases). The germline V gene encodes CDR1 SGHDT and CDR2 YYEEEE. The CDR3 spans 13 residues. Trimming took 9 bases from V and 8 from J, leaving 18 bases between them. CDR3 amino acids: CANQSSRGKPQHF. CDR3 DNA: TGTGCCAACCAGTCGTCCAGGGGTAAGCCCCAGCATTTT.

The genes are TRBV18 and TRBJ2-3; D is ambiguous. Looked up from germline, CDR1 is KGHSH and CDR2 is LQKENI. The CDR3 has 14 residues. V was clipped by 3 bases and J by 3 bases, with 10 bases between them. The DNA for the CDR3 is TGTGCCAGCTCACCTGGACGTTCGACAGATACGCAGTATTTT. This translates into CASSPGRSTDTQYF. The full variable domain, rest sourced from reference TRBV18 and TRBJ2-3, is NAGVMQNPRHLVRRRGQEARLRCSPMKGHSHVYWYRQLPEEGLKFMVYLQKENIIDESGMPKERFSAEFPKEGPSILRIQQVVRGDSAAYFCASSPGRSTDTQYFGPGTRLTVL.

The chain couples TRBV9 to TRBJ1-1; a possible D gene is TRBD1 (5 bases). Germline assignment: CDR1 SGDLS and CDR2 YYNGEE. The CDR3 totals 13 residues. Trimming shortened V by 4 bases and J by 11 bases, and 18 bases separated the two germline ends. CDR3 region: CASSPVPGQNAFF. CDR3 DNA: TGTGCCAGCAGCCCCGTTCCGGGGCAGAATGCTTTCTTT.